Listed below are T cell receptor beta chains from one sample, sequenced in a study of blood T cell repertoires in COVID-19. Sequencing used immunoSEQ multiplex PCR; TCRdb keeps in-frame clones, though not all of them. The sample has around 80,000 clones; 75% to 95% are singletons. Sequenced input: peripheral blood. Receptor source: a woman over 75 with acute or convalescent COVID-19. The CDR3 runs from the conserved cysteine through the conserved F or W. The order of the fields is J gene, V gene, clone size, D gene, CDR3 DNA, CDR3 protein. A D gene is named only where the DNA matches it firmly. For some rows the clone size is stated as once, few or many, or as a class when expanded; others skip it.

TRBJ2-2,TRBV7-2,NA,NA,TGTGCCAGCAGCGAGGTACTAGCTGCCGGGGAGCTGTTTTTT,CASSEVLAAGELFF
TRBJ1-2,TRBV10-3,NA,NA,TGTGCCATCAGACAGGGTAGCTATGGCTACACCTTC,CAIRQGSYGYTF
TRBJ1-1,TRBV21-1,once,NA,TGTGCCAGCAGCAAAAGATACAGGGGGCCCAGCCCTAACCTTAATGAAGCTTTCTTT,CASSKRYRGPSPNLNEAFF
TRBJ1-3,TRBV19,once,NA,TGTGCCAGTAAAAGTAGGGGCGTCTCTGGAAACACCATATATTTT,CASKSRGVSGNTIYF
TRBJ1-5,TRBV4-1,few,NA,TGCGCCAGCAGCCAAGATCGACAGAGCAATCAGCCCCAGCATTTT,CASSQDRQSNQPQHF
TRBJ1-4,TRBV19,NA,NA,TGTGCCAGTAGTTTTAGCGAAAAACTGTTTTTT,CASSFSEKLFF
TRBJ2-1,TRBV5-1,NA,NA,TGCGCCAGCAGCTTGCAGGCTTACAATGAGCAGTTCTTC,CASSLQAYNEQFF
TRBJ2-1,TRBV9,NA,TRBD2,TGTGCCAGCAGCGTAGCAACTAGCGAAAATGAGCAGTTCTTC,CASSVATSENEQFF
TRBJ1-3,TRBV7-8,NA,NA,TGTGCCAGCAGCTCTGTTCGCGGCGGCTACTCTGGAAACACCATATATTTT,CASSSVRGGYSGNTIYF
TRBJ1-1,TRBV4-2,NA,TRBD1,TGTGCCAGCAGCCAACAGGACAGGGGGAACACTGAAGCTTTCTTT,CASSQQDRGNTEAFF
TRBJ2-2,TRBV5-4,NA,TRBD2,TGTGCCAGCAGCCTCCATCTAGCGGCGAGAACCGGGGAGCTGTTTTTT,CASSLHLAARTGELFF
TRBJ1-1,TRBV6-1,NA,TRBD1,TGTGCCAGCAGTGAAAGGTTAACAGGGGCCACAGGCATGAACACTGAAGCTTTCTTT,CASSERLTGATGMNTEAFF
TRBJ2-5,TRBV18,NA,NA,TGTGCCAGCTCACTACAGGGTTCGGGGGAGACCCAGTACTTC,CASSLQGSGETQYF
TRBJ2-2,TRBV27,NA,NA,TGTGCCAGCAAAACAAACACCGGGGAGCTGTTTTTT,CASKTNTGELFF
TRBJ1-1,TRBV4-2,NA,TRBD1,TGTGCCAGCAGCCCCGACAGGGCGGACACTGAAGCTTTCTTT,CASSPDRADTEAFF
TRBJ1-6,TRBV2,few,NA,TGTGCCAGCAAGGGGGACTATAATTCACCCCTCCACTTT,CASKGDYNSPLHF
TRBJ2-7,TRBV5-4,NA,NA,TGTGCCAGCAGCTTGCGGGAGAGGTACTTC,CASSLRERYF
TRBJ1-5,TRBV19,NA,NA,TGTGCCAGTAGTATAGGAAGGGGCGGTCAGCCCCAGCATTTT,CASSIGRGGQPQHF
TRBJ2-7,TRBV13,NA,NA,TGTGCCAGCAGCTTAGCTCGAACTACTGAGCAGTACTTC,CASSLARTTEQYF
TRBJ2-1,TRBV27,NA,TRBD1,TGTGCCAGCAGTTACCCGGGGACAGGGGGCAACTACAATGAGCAGTTCTTC,CASSYPGTGGNYNEQFF
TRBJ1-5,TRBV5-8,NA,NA,TGTGCCAGCAGCTTGGGTCAGGCCGTAGATTGGGGCAATCAGCCCCAGCATTTT,CASSLGQAVDWGNQPQHF
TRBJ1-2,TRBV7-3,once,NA,TGTGCCAGCAGCGCAGGACGGGGGACCTATGGCTACACCTTC,CASSAGRGTYGYTF
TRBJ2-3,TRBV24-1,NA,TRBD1,TGTGCCACCAGCAACAGGGGCTTTTACACAGATACGCAGTATTTT,CATSNRGFYTDTQYF
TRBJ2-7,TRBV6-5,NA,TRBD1,TGTGCCAGCAGTTACCAGGGGGACATCGGCGAGCAGTACTTC,CASSYQGDIGEQYF
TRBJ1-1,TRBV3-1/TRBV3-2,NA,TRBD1,TGTGCCAGCAGCCTTACTTGGACCGGGACAGGGGTGACCACTGAAGCTTTCTTT,CASSLTWTGTGVTTEAFF